A single TCR beta chain is shown here with its context. This entry is derived from a study of cytomegalovirus exposure and HLA in healthy donors. For the study at large: Across 350 to 500 genotyped donors, approximately 80% landed in the Caucasian-associated ancestry cluster.

The PCR had 60 Vbeta and 13 Jbeta primers. The table came from immunoSEQ multiplex PCR; TCRdb's copy has only in-frame clones and leaves some out. The table lists 150,000 to 160,000 clones, roughly 80% of them singletons. The origin of this receptor is a young man in good health and CMV-seropositive. The sequencing input was PBMCs.

In DNA form, the CDR3 reads TGTGCCAGTAGTATGGGGACAGGGTACTCCGGGGAGCTGTTTTTT. Its translation: CASSMGTGYSGELFF. This sequence joins TRBV19 and TRBJ2-2; 9 bases map to TRBD1. CDR1 and CDR2 from the germline V gene are LNHDA and SQIVND (reference sequence). The V gene end was trimmed by 3 bases and the J gene end by 6 bases; junction bases not matched to a gene: 5. The CDR3 is 15 residues long.